This T cell receptor beta chain was recovered during a study of cytomegalovirus exposure and HLA in healthy donors. Study as a whole: According to later analysis, the same platform produced the 100 to 150 validation and about 630 first-cohort repertoires.

About this clone: Possible read error: a much larger clone is one base away. Other DNA sequences from this sample encode an identical CDR3 as well.

Clones were sequenced by immunoSEQ multiplex PCR, and TCRdb holds only the in-frame ones, with some missing. The sample lists some 190,000 clones; roughly 86% were seen once. The CDR3 has 14 amino acids. Looked up from germline, CDR1 is PRHDT and CDR2 is FYEKMQ (reference sequence). The receptor comes from a man aged 25 to 45 in good health and CMV-seropositive. The chain has TRBV13 and TRBJ2-7; the D gene could be TRBD1 or TRBD2 (6 bases each). The source material was PBMCs. The CDR3 region has the DNA TGTGCCAGTAGCTTAGGAGCAGGGGACTCCGAGCAGTACTTC. Its translation is CASSLGAGDSEQYF.